The clone carrying this TCR beta chain appeared many times. The data belong to a study of neurological immune-mediated disorders. Each CDR3 protein gets one entry after TCRdb re-called the 5' RACE reads with MiXCR. The table records around 30,000 distinct CDR3 sequences, 9.5% to 15% of them present only once. V lost 6 bases to trimming and J lost 5 bases; unmatched junction nucleotides: 4. CDR3 length: 13 amino acids. Germline CDR1 SNHLY, CDR2 FYNNEI. Source material: PBMCs. This chain links TRBV2 with TRBJ2-4; 7 bases map to TRBD1. The sequence derives from a man between 60 and 70 years old in good health. CDR3 sequence (DNA): TGTGCCAGCAGGGGGGACAGACAAAACATTCAGTACTTC. Translation gives CASRGDRQNIQYF. The variable domain in full, completed from reference TRBV2 and TRBJ2-4, reads EPEVTQTPSHQVTQMGQEVILRCVPISNHLYFYWYRQILGQKVEFLVSFYNNEISEKSEIFDDQFSVERPDGSNFTLKIRSTKLEDSAMYFCASRGDRQNIQYFGAGTRLSVL.